The source of this TCR beta chain is a study of blood T cell repertoires in COVID-19 (dated by TCRdb to 2020 to 2021). At the level of the whole study: Samples from collaborators originated in the United States, Italy and Spain and spanned both the acute and convalescent phases of COVID-19. The prospective study material was composed of cDNA or gDNA derived from T cells, B-cell-depleted T cells, or PBMCs. Deeply sampled blood TCRbeta repertoires from subjects exposed to, actively infected with, or recovered from COVID-19 were included in the dataset. The repertoires were released in a freely available public database meant as a resource for research on the immune response to SARS-CoV-2. The samples were drawn from two sources: the first 160 participants of the ongoing ImmuneRACE study, and about 1,300 subjects contributed by 6 global collaborators. Sample metadata almost always included a de-identified subject ID, COVID-19 status, age in years and sex. Where HLA class I and class II types were available, the types were taken from metadata supplied by the sample provider, not from assay-based typing. Results and caveats for the whole study, not just this receptor: The amount of clinical and demographic metadata varied by source and participant and was provided uncurated.

This clone was detected only a few times. Its antigen remains undetermined. Qualities for individual bases were not recorded, and no much larger clone is one base off. Participants in the prospective study were aged roughly 18 to 100 years, lived in some 24 United States geographic areas, and enrolled through a virtual design. Cohort assignment in the prospective study relied on participant-reported clinical history from a screening survey and a study questionnaire. Recovered participants in ImmuneRACE Cohort 3 were defined by two consecutive negative NP/OP PCR tests, clearance by a healthcare professional, or resolution of symptoms. In the prospective study, mobile phlebotomists collected whole blood, serum and a nasopharyngeal or oropharyngeal swab from each participant. Participants in the prospective study had the option to provide additional blood draws and questionnaires over a 2-month period. Blood samples from the prospective study were shipped frozen or at room temperature prior to DNA extraction.

The immunoSEQ Assay, a bias-controlled multiplex PCR, was used to amplify TCRbeta CDR3 regions from genomic DNA. In the source study's methods: The number of nucleated cells in each sample was estimated by amplification of reference gene primers within the assay. To quantify the absolute abundance of each unique TCRbeta CDR3 rearrangement, sequence reads were collapsed and filtered. Productive Simpson clonality was computed per sample as the square root of Simpson's diversity index over productive rearrangements. In TCRdb, the immuneACCESS table is reduced to in-frame sequences with V and J assigned. These tables do not hold every clone; where another copy was compared, an unresolved V gene accounts for under half, and the others remain unexplained. That table supplies the V and J calls and clone size; D and trimming were determined from the DNA. This sample gives about 270,000 clones in total; 85% to 90% of them show up just once. Approximately 2.5% of the sample is held by the ten biggest clonotypes.

The receptor's source is a woman between 18 and 29 years old who had recovered from COVID-19. Sequencing was carried out using PBMCs or T cells enriched from blood (not recorded which).

This receptor has the CDR3 CASSLGHAGYQETQYF. The DNA sequence follows: TGTGCCAGCAGCCTAGGACACGCAGGGTACCAAGAGACCCAGTACTTC. The V and J genes are TRBV5-6 and TRBJ2-5; a weak D assignment points to TRBD1 (5 bases agree). CDR1 is given as SGHDT and CDR2 as YYEEEE, both from the germline V gene. The CDR3 contains 16 residues, cysteine and phenylalanine counted. Just CDR3 DNA is preserved here, 48 bases in frame from base 1. V is cut by 4 bases and J by 0 bases, and the space between the germline ends is 16 bases.